Below, one T cell receptor beta chain is given with its context. Its antigen is currently unknown. The data belong to a study of siplizumab effects on memory and regulatory T cells. Findings and limits, study-wide: Naive or memory phenotype was unassignable for roughly 80-97% of proliferating CD4+ or CD8+ clones. Siplizumab led to significantly less abundant alloreactive sequences that could be traced back to unstimulated CD4+ memory cells. Whether the proliferating Tregs (from siplizumab cultures) were suppressive was not confirmed.

The data were produced by immunoSEQ multiplex PCR, yet TCRdb's version contains in-frame clones alone and is incomplete. The table lists some 90,000 clones, about 90% of them singletons, with 15% in the top ten. Germline V gene sequence: CDR1 MNHEY, CDR2 SMNVEV (reference sequence). The ends were cut back, 5 bases at V and 5 bases at J, with 10 bases in the middle. The CDR3 loop spans 14 amino acids. This clonotype was obtained from a human donor in good health. Sequenced: CD4+ T cells sorted from blood. The gene calls are TRBV27 and TRBJ1-6, with a weak D call TRBD1 (6 bases). The CDR3 loop is CASSRTANNSPLHF. CDR3 coding DNA: TGTGCCAGCAGTCGGACAGCTAATAATTCACCCCTCCACTTT.